These T cell receptor beta chains were read from a single sample in a study of blood T cell repertoires in COVID-19. The repertoire was sequenced with immunoSEQ multiplex PCR; TCRdb's copy has only in-frame clones and lacks some. Of a few hundred thousand clones in the sample, about nine tenths were seen once. Sample: PBMCs or T cells enriched from blood (not recorded which). The receptors derive from a woman aged 60-75 years who had recovered from COVID-19. The CDR3 runs from the conserved cysteine through the conserved F or W. D genes are given only for firm matches. Not every row has a clone size; where given, it reads once, few, many or a size class.

size,V,D,J,CDR3,DNA
NA,TRBV2,NA,TRBJ1-2,CASSGQLDYGYTF,TGTGCCAGCAGCGGACAACTCGACTATGGCTACACCTTC
NA,TRBV2,NA,TRBJ1-2,CASSEGPGRDGYTF,TGTGCCAGCAGTGAGGGGCCAGGGAGGGATGGCTACACCTTC
NA,TRBV27,TRBD1,TRBJ2-7,CASSLLDRLYEQYF,TGTGCCAGCAGTTTATTGGACAGGCTCTACGAGCAGTACTTC
NA,TRBV5-1,TRBD2,TRBJ2-3,CASRLSLAASNTQYF,TGCGCCAGCAGATTGAGCCTAGCGGCTTCCAATACGCAGTATTTT
NA,TRBV5-8,NA,TRBJ1-2,CASSLVSGLNYGYTF,TGTGCCAGCAGCTTGGTATCAGGTCTCAACTATGGCTACACCTTC
NA,TRBV7-3,TRBD2,TRBJ2-7,CASSPRRGRGDYEQYF,TGTGCCAGCAGCCCTAGACGGGGTCGGGGGGACTACGAGCAGTACTTC
NA,TRBV12-3/TRBV12-4,NA,TRBJ1-2,CASSGQAGGYTF,TGTGCCAGCAGTGGACAAGCCGGGGGCTACACCTTC
NA,TRBV7-3,TRBD2,TRBJ2-3,CASSLGGSILRGTDTQYF,TGTGCCAGCAGCTTAGGCGGGAGTATTCTTCGGGGAACAGATACGCAGTATTTT
NA,TRBV7-9,TRBD1,TRBJ1-1,CASSFEGQGGTEAFF,TGTGCCAGCAGCTTCGAAGGACAGGGGGGCACTGAAGCTTTCTTT
NA,TRBV7-4,NA,TRBJ1-5,CASSLGPRGNQPQHF,TGTGCCAGCAGCTTAGGGCCGCGCGGGAATCAGCCCCAGCATTTT
NA,TRBV5-1,NA,TRBJ1-4,CASSGGGSTTNEKLFF,TGCGCCAGCAGCGGGGGCGGTAGTACAACTAATGAAAAACTGTTTTTT
NA,TRBV28,NA,TRBJ1-5,CASSLTWQGYSNQPQHF,TGTGCCAGCAGTTTGACGTGGCAGGGTTATAGCAATCAGCCCCAGCATTTT
once,TRBV12-3/TRBV12-4,NA,TRBJ1-1,CASSQGATEAFF,TGTGCCAGCAGCCAGGGCGCAACTGAAGCTTTCTTT
NA,TRBV30,NA,TRBJ1-3,CAWRAKGNGNTIYF,TGTGCCTGGAGAGCTAAGGGGAATGGAAACACCATATATTTT
NA,TRBV5-4,TRBD1,TRBJ2-5,CASSQDRQETQYF,TGTGCCAGCAGCCAGGACAGGCAAGAGACCCAGTACTTC
few,TRBV5-4,TRBD1,TRBJ2-2,CASSHPGAPGGANTGELFF,TGTGCCAGCAGCCACCCTGGAGCCCCAGGGGGCGCCAACACCGGGGAGCTGTTTTTT
NA,TRBV4-1,NA,TRBJ1-6,CASSQDRRGSPLHF,TGCGCCAGCAGCCAAGATCGGAGAGGTTCACCCCTCCACTTT
NA,TRBV6-6,NA,TRBJ2-7,CATTRGYEQYF,TGTGCCACCACACGGGGCTACGAGCAGTACTTC
NA,TRBV6-4,NA,TRBJ1-2,CASSEGVGYGYTF,TGTGCCAGCAGTGAAGGGGTCGGCTATGGCTACACCTTC
NA,TRBV9,TRBD1,TRBJ1-2,CASGGLTGVRGYTF,TGTGCCAGCGGGGGACTCACAGGGGTGCGGGGCTACACCTTC
NA,TRBV6-4,NA,TRBJ1-2,CASSYYYGTSGDGYTF,TGTGCCAGCAGCTATTATTACGGGACGTCGGGGGATGGCTACACCTTC
NA,TRBV28,NA,TRBJ1-1,CASSLIVGGALDTEAFF,TGTGCCAGCAGTTTAATAGTGGGGGGGGCTTTGGACACTGAAGCTTTCTTT
NA,TRBV5-6,NA,TRBJ2-1,CASSLGVLEINEQFF,TGTGCCAGCAGCTTGGGAGTGTTGGAGATCAATGAGCAGTTCTTC
NA,TRBV4-1,TRBD1,TRBJ2-3,CASSQLTGGGTDTQYF,TGCGCCAGCAGCCAGCTTACAGGGGGCGGCACAGATACGCAGTATTTT
NA,TRBV15,TRBD1,TRBJ1-2,CATSRDVGGGYGYTF,TGTGCCACCAGCAGAGACGTAGGGGGCGGGTATGGCTACACCTTC